The entry that follows covers one T cell receptor (beta chain) sequence. Its antigen is undetermined. This entry is derived from a study of shared clonotypes between healthy human individuals. Study summary: The cohort had two women and a few men, ages 18 to 49.

General study points: Generation of non-shared clonotypes was less probable than generation of clonotypes shared by all four donors.

Genomic DNA of every subset was divided equally among multiple immunoSEQ plates. Clones were sequenced by immunoSEQ multiplex PCR, and TCRdb holds only the in-frame ones, with some missing. This sample has some 1,100,000 clones; around 82% occur once, and the top ten carry approximately 0.5%. This CDR3 contains 16 residues. Germline CDR1 reads SEHNR; CDR2 reads FQNEAQ (reference sequence). V was cut by 4 bases and J by 1 base, with 13 bases left in between. The TCR comes from a man aged 18 to 29 in good health. Some clones in this sample may be carry-over from other donors' samples. Source material: memory CD4+ T cells from PBMCs. Subset specified: CD45RA-negative fraction. The V call is TRBV7-9, the J call TRBJ2-2; D possibly corresponds to TRBD2 (5 bases). The CDR3 loop is CASSSRARGNTGELFF. The CDR3 nucleotides are TGTGCCAGCAGCTCGAGGGCCCGAGGGAACACCGGGGAGCTGTTTTTT. The variable domain in full, completed from reference TRBV7-9 and TRBJ2-2, reads DTGVSQNPRHKITKRGQNVTFRCDPISEHNRLYWYRQTLGQGPEFLTYFQNEAQLEKSRLLSDRFSAERPKGSFSTLEIQRTEQGDSAMYLCASSSRARGNTGELFFGEGSRLTVL.